This T cell receptor beta chain was recovered during a study of blood T cell repertoires in COVID-19. Measured with immunoSEQ multiplex PCR; TCRdb has only the in-frame clones, and not every one. The sample includes 29,000 or so clones, about 88% seen only once; the top ten take around 12%. The CDR3 consists of 15 residues. Germline CDR1 SGHRS, CDR2 YFSETQ. Trimming took off 1 base at V and 1 base at J, with 10 bases between the two ends. This sequence joins TRBV5-1 and TRBJ2-3; TRBD2 might be the D (6 bases). Source material: peripheral blood. The receptor was derived from a human donor in a cohort sampled during active COVID-19. The donor label of this sample is uncertain. CDR3 sequence: CASSLFSGGTDTQYF. The CDR3 DNA follows: TGCGCCAGCAGCTTGTTTTCGGGAGGCACAGATACGCAGTATTTT. Based on the CDR3 plus reference TRBV5-1 and TRBJ2-3, the full variable domain is KAGVTQTPRYLIKTRGQQVTLSCSPISGHRSVSWYQQTPGQGLQFLFEYFSETQRNKGNFPGRFSGRQFSNSRSEMNVSTLELGDSALYLCASSLFSGGTDTQYFGPGTRLTVL.